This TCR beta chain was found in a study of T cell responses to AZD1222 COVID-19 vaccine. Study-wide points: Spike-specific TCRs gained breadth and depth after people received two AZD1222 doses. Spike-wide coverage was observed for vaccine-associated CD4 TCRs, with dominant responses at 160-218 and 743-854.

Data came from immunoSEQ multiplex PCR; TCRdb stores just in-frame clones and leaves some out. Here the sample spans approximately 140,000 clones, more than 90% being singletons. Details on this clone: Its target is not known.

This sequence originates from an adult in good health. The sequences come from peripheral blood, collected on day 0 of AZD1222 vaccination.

In nucleotides, the CDR3 is TGCGCCAGCAGGGGCCCCTACGAGCAGTACTTC. Protein sequence: CASRGPYEQYF. The chain is built from TRBV5-1 and TRBJ2-7; D unresolved. The V gene lost 5 bases and the J gene lost 2 bases, with 5 bases spanning the gap. The CDR3 spans 11 residues. Germline V lookup: CDR1 SGHRS, CDR2 YFSETQ. Filled out from reference TRBV5-1 and TRBJ2-7, the complete variable domain reads KAGVTQTPRYLIKTRGQQVTLSCSPISGHRSVSWYQQTPGQGLQFLFEYFSETQRNKGNFPGRFSGRQFSNSRSEMNVSTLELGDSALYLCASRGPYEQYFGPGTRLTVT.